What follows is one TCR beta chain and its context. These data belong to a study of blood T cell repertoires in COVID-19. Study in general: Material from acute and convalescent COVID-19 was sourced from the United States, Italy and Spain. T cells, B-cell-depleted T cells, or PBMCs provided the cDNA or gDNA that served as material.

V dropped 4 bases and J dropped 5 bases, with 14 bases sitting between them. There are 14 residues in the CDR3. CDR1 MGHRA and CDR2 YSYEKL come from the germline V gene. Original processing notes: Researchers report that nucleated cell counts were estimated from reference gene primer amplification. Produced via immunoSEQ multiplex PCR; TCRdb's table is partial and in-frame only. V and J calls plus clone size are reproduced from that table; the DNA served to infer D and trimming. The sample holds around 100,000 clones; over 75% are singletons and the top ten take roughly 13%. The chain employs TRBV4-1 and TRBJ1-1; D is undetermined. Input material: peripheral blood. The TCR comes from a human donor in a cohort sampled during active or convalescent COVID-19. DNA of the CDR3: TGCGCCAGCAGCCTTCCGTGGGCGATGACTGAAGCTTTCTTT. Encoded protein: CASSLPWAMTEAFF.